This T cell receptor beta chain was recorded in a study of monozygotic twins with cystic fibrosis. In the study overall: Libraries were built from around 3 micrograms of fragmented DNA using around 14 PCR cycles.

For this clone: Its specificity is not known.

This CDR3 has 14 residues. CDR1 and CDR2 from the germline V gene are MNHNS and SASEGT. V lost 4 bases and J lost 5, with 15 bases in between. TCRdb's copy holds only in-frame clones and misses some; the assay was immunoSEQ multiplex PCR. The sample comprises fewer than 15,000 clones, 65% to 90% of which are singletons, and more than 0.5% rests with the top ten. Study-level findings and limits: Unrelated CF individuals shared fewer identical clonotypes than monozygotic CF twins. V usage most resembled the co-twin in 13 of 16 pairs.

The V gene is TRBV6-1, the J gene TRBJ2-7; either TRBD1 or TRBD2 may supply D (5 bases each). This clonotype originated in a man aged 18-30 years with cystic fibrosis. Sequences were obtained from blood. The CDR3: CASSARGVLDEQYF. In DNA, the CDR3 is TGTGCCAGCAGTGCCCGAGGGGTCCTGGACGAGCAGTACTTC.